This T cell receptor (beta chain) was captured by sequencing in a study of CD8 T cells in Susac syndrome (dated by TCRdb to the late 2010s). Study-wide context: Repertoire sequencing was used to test whether CD8+ T cell activation and differentiation in Susac syndrome was antigen driven. Results the study describes overall, beyond this receptor: The study acknowledged that relatively few individuals were included in the TCR sequencing and HLA analysis.

High-throughput TCR beta sequencing profiled peripheral blood CD8+ and CD4+ T cells from healthy donors, Susac syndrome patients and multiple sclerosis patients. The healthy donors served as controls matched for age and sex. Bulk CD8+ and CD4+ T cells were purified by magnetic negative isolation, whereas CD8+ TEMRA cells were enriched by FACS. Blood was collected in EDTA tubes and processed within 24 hours, with PBMCs isolated through density gradient centrifugation. PBMCs destined for TCR sequencing were cryopreserved in liquid nitrogen and later thawed in a 37 °C water bath. Purity of sorted or isolated CD4+, CD8+ and CD8+ TEMRA cells was at least 90%. The germline V gene (reference sequence) supplies CDR1 LGHDT and CDR2 YNNKEL. The CDR3 numbers 13 residues from cysteine through phenylalanine. Only the CDR3 region is kept as DNA, spanning 39 bases read in frame from base 1. V was cut back by 1 base and J by 5 bases, leaving a gap of 9 bases between them.

RNA was extracted using the RNeasy kit, and about 0.5 to 1 ug of the RNA was reverse transcribed with random hexamers. The immunoSEQ multiplex PCR assay, covering 54 Vbeta and 13 Jbeta segments, was used to amplify TCR beta CDR3 regions. PCR amplification bias was corrected by using a synthetic template baseline for primer optimization and computational correction. The paper's data handling went like this. Reads were annotated to V, D and J genes per IMGT and analyzed with immunoSEQ Analyzer, keeping only productive sequences. To calculate clonality, Shannon entropy was normalized by log2 of the number of productive unique sequences and then subtracted from one. Public and private clones were assessed among the 100 most prevalent clones of each patient and control. Clones were defined as Susac-specific when absent from the healthy and MS cohorts, from approximately 1,100 published viral clones and from other ImmuneACCESS disease sequences. Through fastp at Q25 and MiXCR, TCRdb rebuilt clones from the public reads, retaining in-frame beta chains. Duplicate CDR3 protein sequences are folded into a single record with the most common DNA and genes. TCRdb, rather than the study authors, made the V and J calls. The sample contains around 150,000 distinct CDR3 sequences, around 94% of them found a single time. About 0.13% of the sample rests with the top ten.

This clonotype was observed a single time. Its antigen is not yet known. No much larger clone is present one base from it, and per-base qualities are unavailable. One read gives only weak evidence. The sequence came from a human donor in good health. The material sequenced was CD4+ T cells from PBMCs. The V and J segments used are TRBV3-1 and TRBJ2-7, with TRBD2 as a weak D call on 6 bases. The sequence in DNA is TGTGCCAGCAGCCAAGTCAGGAGGGACGAGCAGTACTTC. Its coded protein is CASSQVRRDEQYF.